The clone carrying this T cell receptor beta chain was seen only once. Its antigen is unidentified. The source of the sample is a study of cytomegalovirus exposure and HLA in healthy donors. Background on the study: The roughly 700 first-cohort repertoires and the 95 to 150 validation repertoires shared the same platform, a later analysis reported. General observations from the study: Per published reports, the classifier diagnosed cytomegalovirus status with high specificity and sensitivity.

Germline loops: CDR1 MNHEY, CDR2 SMNVEV (reference sequence). The CDR3 is 15 residues long. Trimming removed 5 bases from V and 5 bases from J; junction bases left unmatched: 8. Only in-frame clones appear in the TCRdb table, and some are missing; sequencing was by immunoSEQ multiplex PCR. This sample has 220,000 or so clones, with 65% to 85% found just once. This rearrangement joins TRBV27 to TRBJ2-5; TRBD2 matches 10 bases. Material for sequencing was PBMCs. This receptor was identified in a woman younger than 45 in good health and CMV-seropositive. The CDR3 is CASSKSGRDKETQYF. The DNA for the CDR3 is TGTGCCAGCAGTAAAAGCGGGAGGGACAAGGAGACCCAGTACTTC.